This T cell receptor (beta chain) comes out of a study of shared clonotypes between healthy human individuals. A remark on this clone: Its target is unknown.

Study results and limitations: Expectations were that clonotype sharing among donors would be affected by sequencing depth. About 5% of naive CD4 clonotypes were common to a handful of donors.

The germline V gene has CDR1 DFQATT and CDR2 SNEGSKA (reference sequence). The CDR3 length is 10 residues. V lost 5 bases and J lost 11, with 12 bases in between. It was at deep level that the assay was run. Assay used: immunoSEQ multiplex PCR; TCRdb lists only in-frame clones, some missing. The data contain 950,000 to 1,200,000 clones, roughly 77% of them singletons. The sample was memory CD4+ T cells from PBMCs. Subset noted: CD45RA-negative fraction. The receptor comes from a man aged 18-30 years in good health. Some clones in this sample may be carry-over from other donors' samples. The chain recombines TRBV20-1 with TRBJ1-1; D gene unclear. The CDR3 protein is CSAQDGEAFF. CDR3 nucleotides: TGCAGTGCTCAGGACGGGGAGGCTTTCTTT.